One sample yielded the 13 T cell receptor beta chains listed below, sequenced in a study of blood T cells in healthy people across ages. Together with a sample-barcoded 5' primer, a J-beta primer mix was included in a second PCR lasting about 7 to 12 cycles. In TCRdb, the 5' RACE reads were re-called with MiXCR into one record per CDR3 protein. The data contain hundreds of thousands of distinct CDR3 sequences, approximately 30% of them singletons. The sequenced sample consisted of blood. The receptors stem from a woman of 80 years or more in good health.

This clonotype was observed many times. The rearrangement joins TRBV20-1 to TRBJ2-7; a possible D gene is TRBD2 (5 bases). CDR1 DFQATT and CDR2 SNEGSKA come from the germline V gene (reference sequence). The length of the CDR3 is 12 residues. The V end lost 5 bases, the J end lost 3 bases, and 11 bases lay between the germline ends. CDR3 residues: CSAQWRNYEQYF. Here the CDR3 DNA reads TGCAGTGCTCAATGGAGGAACTACGAGCAGTACTTC.

This clonotype occurred many times. The chain couples TRBV29-1 to TRBJ2-7; the match to TRBD1 covers 7 bases. From germline, CDR1 is SQVTM and CDR2 ANQGSEA. V lost 5 bases, J lost 2 bases, and 6 bases stayed unmatched. The CDR3 has 13 residues. The CDR3 sequence: CSVSRGQAYEQYF. The CDR3 nucleotides are TGCAGCGTTAGCCGCGGACAGGCCTACGAGCAGTACTTC.

This clonotype appeared a few times. The rearrangement links TRBV5-1 to TRBJ1-1, with D tentatively TRBD1 (6 bases). The CDR3 is 15 residues long. Germline V CDR1 and CDR2: SGHRS, YFSETQ. V was clipped by 4 bases and J by 1 base, with 14 bases between them. CDR3 in DNA: TGCGCCAGCAGCCCTACGACAGGACCGAACACTGAAGCTTTCTTT. As protein: CASSPTTGPNTEAFF.

In its sample, this clonotype was seen many times. This chain connects TRBV20-1 to TRBJ1-1; no definite D call. The CDR3 spans 14 residues. The V and J ends lost 3 bases and 5 bases respectively, with 16 bases between them. Per the germline V gene, CDR1 is DFQATT and CDR2 is SNEGSKA (reference sequence). CDR3 loop: CSARDSGRETEAFF. The CDR3 region has the DNA TGCAGTGCTAGGGATTCCGGGCGTGAAACTGAAGCTTTCTTT.

This clonotype was counted at least ten times. The genes are TRBV7-2 and TRBJ1-2; TRBD1 aligns across 9 bases. The CDR3 consists of 15 residues. Germline CDR1 is SGHTA and CDR2 is FQGNSA. Trimming cost V 3 bases and J 4 bases; bases outside gene matches: 6. CDR3 sequence: CASSFDRGNSYGYTF. CDR3 DNA: TGTGCCAGCAGCTTTGACAGGGGGAATAGCTATGGCTACACCTTC.

This chain joins TRBV27 and TRBJ2-5; TRBD1 aligns across 9 bases. V shed 6 bases, J shed 4 bases, and the junction held 6 bases outside the gene matches. This CDR3 contains 14 residues. The V gene's germline CDR1 is MNHEY and CDR2 SMNVEV (reference sequence). This CDR3 reads CASSEQGARETQYF. The DNA of the CDR3 is TGTGCCAGCAGCGAACAGGGGGCCCGAGAGACCCAGTACTTC.

This clonotype was observed a handful of times. V and J are TRBV30 and TRBJ2-5; 7 bases agree with TRBD1. The V and J ends lost 5 bases and 1 base, in that order; junction bases with no gene match: 10. The germline gives CDR1 GTSNPN, CDR2 SVGIG (reference sequence). This CDR3 comprises 15 residues. The CDR3 DNA reads TGTGCCTGGGCTATCCCGACAGGGCCCCAAGAGACCCAGTACTTC. It translates to CAWAIPTGPQETQYF.

Worth noting for this clonotype: A much larger clone differs from this one at a single base, so this may be a read error. V gene TRBV30 combines with J gene TRBJ1-2; a weak D match, TRBD1 (5 bases). CDR1 GTSNPN and CDR2 SVGIG come from the germline V gene (reference sequence). Between the trimmed V and J ends, which lost 1 base and 5 bases, there was a span of 11 bases. This CDR3 comprises 13 residues. The CDR3 DNA follows: TGTGCCTGGAGTGAGGACACTTGTTATGGCTACACCTTC. Translating gives CAWSEDTCYGYTF.

The chain couples TRBV4-3 to TRBJ2-7; D is uncertain. CDR3 length: 15 amino acids. The ends were cut back, 0 bases at V and 2 bases at J, with 11 bases in the middle. Germline CDR1 reads LGHNA; CDR2 reads YSLEER. The CDR3 nucleotides are TGCGCCAGCAGCCAAGAGCGGCACCCTACCTACGAGCAGTACTTC. This sequence encodes CASSQERHPTYEQYF.

The chain has TRBV14 and TRBJ2-2; 13 positions match TRBD2. The length of the CDR3 is 19 residues. CDR1 is SGHDN and CDR2 is FVKESK in the germline V gene. V was pared by 5 bases and J by 3 bases, with 12 bases of the junction left unmatched. The DNA for the CDR3 is TGTGCCAGCAGCGTGGGGCTACCCGGACTAGCGGGGGACACCGGGGAGCTGTTTTTT. Its translation: CASSVGLPGLAGDTGELFF.

The chain carries TRBV7-2 and TRBJ2-7; a possible D gene is TRBD2 (5 bases). With the DNA end fitting TRBJ2-5 better, the J assignment may be wrong. The V gene's germline CDR1 is SGHTA and CDR2 FQGNSA. The CDR3 runs 12 residues. CDR3 coding DNA: TGTGCCACCAGTTTAACGGGGGAGACCCAGTACTTC. Its protein is CATSLTGETQYF.

The chain has TRBV19 and TRBJ1-5; no clear D gene. This CDR3 comprises 18 residues. V was clipped by 4 bases and J by 4 bases, with 23 bases between them. Germline V gene lookup returns CDR1 LNHDA and CDR2 SQIVND (reference sequence). CDR3 protein: CASSTPRFGQDFNQPQHF. CDR3 DNA: TGTGCCAGTAGTACCCCCCGTTTCGGGCAGGACTTTAATCAGCCCCAGCATTTT.

This clonotype was found many times. The chain has TRBV12-3 or TRBV12-4 and TRBJ2-3, with 8 bases fitting TRBD1. Trimming at V came to 2 bases and at J to 2 bases, leaving 18 bases not matched to a gene. The CDR3 runs 20 residues. For the CDR3, the DNA is TGTGCCAGCAGTTTACGGGCAGGGGGCTGGCGGGGAGACTACACAGATACGCAGTATTTT. Translating it yields CASSLRAGGWRGDYTDTQYF.